A selection of T cell receptor beta chains follows, all from one sample in a study of T cell responses to AZD1222 COVID-19 vaccine. Generated by immunoSEQ multiplex PCR, the TCRdb table keeps only in-frame clones and is missing some. This table holds around 140,000 clones, 85% to 95% found once. Here the sequenced sample was peripheral blood, taken after recovery from COVID-19. The receptors were gathered from an adult who had recovered from COVID-19. Each CDR3 is given with its conserved first and last residue. A D gene is named only where the DNA matches it firmly. A clone size is listed for some rows: how often the clone was seen (once, few, many), or a class if it is expanded.

d_gene: TRBD2
j_gene: TRBJ2-7
v_gene: TRBV4-1
abundance: NA
CDR3nt: TGCGCCAGCAGCCATGGATCGTTAGAGCGGGGGGCCTACGAGCAGTACTTC
CDR3aa: CASSHGSLERGAYEQYF

d_gene: TRBD2
j_gene: TRBJ2-7
v_gene: TRBV5-1
abundance: NA
CDR3nt: TGCGCCAGCAGCTTGGCCGGTAGCGGGAGGTCTTACGAGCAGTACTTC
CDR3aa: CASSLAGSGRSYEQYF

d_gene: NA
j_gene: TRBJ1-1
v_gene: TRBV5-5
abundance: NA
CDR3nt: TGTGCCAGCAGCTCGGGCAGGGGAGGGAACACTGAAGCTTTCTTT
CDR3aa: CASSSGRGGNTEAFF

d_gene: NA
j_gene: TRBJ2-2
v_gene: TRBV29-1
abundance: NA
CDR3nt: TGCAGCGTTGACGCGAACACCGGGGAGCTGTTTTTT
CDR3aa: CSVDANTGELFF

d_gene: NA
j_gene: TRBJ2-3
v_gene: TRBV6-5
abundance: few
CDR3nt: TGTGCCAGCAGTTACTCTGATGGGGATACGCAGTATTTT
CDR3aa: CASSYSDGDTQYF

d_gene: NA
j_gene: TRBJ2-7
v_gene: TRBV28
abundance: NA
CDR3nt: TGTGCTGGGGGATACGAGCAGTACTTC
CDR3aa: CAGGYEQYF

d_gene: NA
j_gene: TRBJ1-2
v_gene: TRBV14
abundance: once
CDR3nt: TGTGCCAGCAGCCAAGTTTTGGGGGCAGAAGCCCACTATGGCTACACCTTC
CDR3aa: CASSQVLGAEAHYGYTF

d_gene: TRBD1
j_gene: TRBJ2-5
v_gene: TRBV7-8
abundance: NA
CDR3nt: TGTGCCAGCAGCTTAGCAGCAGGGGGCTTAGAGACCCAGTACTTC
CDR3aa: CASSLAAGGLETQYF

d_gene: NA
j_gene: TRBJ2-2
v_gene: TRBV6-4
abundance: NA
CDR3nt: TGTGCCAGCAGTGACGGTGCACCCTCCACCGGGGAGCTGTTTTTT
CDR3aa: CASSDGAPSTGELFF

d_gene: NA
j_gene: TRBJ2-7
v_gene: TRBV6-5
abundance: NA
CDR3nt: TGTGCCAGCAGGAGACATGGCCCCTTCTACGAGCAGTACTTC
CDR3aa: CASRRHGPFYEQYF

d_gene: NA
j_gene: TRBJ1-5
v_gene: TRBV28
abundance: NA
CDR3nt: TGTGCCAGCAGTTTGAGACAGGTCATCGGCAATCAGCCCCAGCATTTT
CDR3aa: CASSLRQVIGNQPQHF

d_gene: NA
j_gene: TRBJ2-7
v_gene: TRBV7-3
abundance: NA
CDR3nt: TGTGCCAGCAGCTTAAGGGCAGGGGGGAATTACGAGCAGTACTTC
CDR3aa: CASSLRAGGNYEQYF

d_gene: NA
j_gene: TRBJ1-3
v_gene: TRBV5-1
abundance: NA
CDR3nt: TGCGCCAGCAGCTTGGTTACGGGACACTACTCTGGAAACACCATATATTTT
CDR3aa: CASSLVTGHYSGNTIYF

d_gene: NA
j_gene: TRBJ2-1
v_gene: TRBV7-3
abundance: NA
CDR3nt: TGTGCCAGCAGCTTAACACCGTCTGCTGAGCAGTTCTTC
CDR3aa: CASSLTPSAEQFF

d_gene: NA
j_gene: TRBJ1-2
v_gene: TRBV2
abundance: NA
CDR3nt: TGTGCCAGCAGTGAAGAATTGGGAAACTATGGCTACACCTTC
CDR3aa: CASSEELGNYGYTF

d_gene: NA
j_gene: TRBJ1-2
v_gene: TRBV28
abundance: NA
CDR3nt: TGTGCCAGCAGTTTCAGGGTGAGCTATGGCTACACCTTC
CDR3aa: CASSFRVSYGYTF

d_gene: NA
j_gene: TRBJ2-1
v_gene: TRBV3-1/TRBV3-2
abundance: NA
CDR3nt: TGTGCCAGCAGCCGCCTAAAGTATAATGAGCAGTTCTTC
CDR3aa: CASSRLKYNEQFF

d_gene: NA
j_gene: TRBJ2-7
v_gene: TRBV29-1
abundance: NA
CDR3nt: TGCAGCGTGATATCTGGACAGAGCTCCTACGAGCAGTACTTC
CDR3aa: CSVISGQSSYEQYF

d_gene: NA
j_gene: TRBJ2-3
v_gene: TRBV28
abundance: NA
CDR3nt: TGTGCCAGCAGTTTAGGAGGCACAGATACGCAGTATTTT
CDR3aa: CASSLGGTDTQYF

d_gene: NA
j_gene: TRBJ2-1
v_gene: TRBV27
abundance: NA
CDR3nt: TGTGCCAGCAGTTTAGAGGGCCGACTAGAACAGTTCTTC
CDR3aa: CASSLEGRLEQFF

d_gene: NA
j_gene: TRBJ1-4
v_gene: TRBV5-1
abundance: NA
CDR3nt: TGCGCCAGCAGCTTGGGTCAGATCGCAACTAATGAAAAACTGTTTTTT
CDR3aa: CASSLGQIATNEKLFF

d_gene: NA
j_gene: TRBJ2-6
v_gene: TRBV11-2
abundance: NA
CDR3nt: TGTGCCAGCAGCCCAGGGTCTGGGGCCAACGTCCTGACTTTC
CDR3aa: CASSPGSGANVLTF

d_gene: NA
j_gene: TRBJ2-2
v_gene: TRBV2
abundance: NA
CDR3nt: TGTGCCAGCAGGGCCCTAGCAAACACCGGGGAGCTGTTTTTT
CDR3aa: CASRALANTGELFF

d_gene: NA
j_gene: TRBJ1-5
v_gene: TRBV28
abundance: NA
CDR3nt: TGTGCCAGCAGTTTGGACAATCAGCCCCAGCATTTT
CDR3aa: CASSLDNQPQHF

d_gene: NA
j_gene: TRBJ2-5
v_gene: TRBV28
abundance: NA
CDR3nt: TGTGCCAGCAGCTGGGGCAGGGGACCGAGACAAGAGACCCAGTACTTC
CDR3aa: CASSWGRGPRQETQYF

d_gene: TRBD2
j_gene: TRBJ2-7
v_gene: TRBV10-2
abundance: NA
CDR3nt: TGCGCCAGCAGTGATCCCGCAAGCGGGGACCTACTAGCGGGCAAGCTGATCTCCTACGAGCAGTACTTC
CDR3aa: CASSDPASGDLLAGKLISYEQYF

d_gene: NA
j_gene: TRBJ2-7
v_gene: TRBV9
abundance: NA
CDR3nt: TGTGCCAGCAGCGTAGTCGATAGCGCGGTCCACGAGCAGTACTTC
CDR3aa: CASSVVDSAVHEQYF

d_gene: TRBD2
j_gene: TRBJ2-2
v_gene: TRBV4-1
abundance: NA
CDR3nt: TGCGCCAGCAGCCGAAAGACGGGGGGAGCCACCGGGGAGCTGTTTTTT
CDR3aa: CASSRKTGGATGELFF

d_gene: NA
j_gene: TRBJ1-2
v_gene: TRBV2
abundance: NA
CDR3nt: TGTGCCAGCAGTGAAGCGGGCAGTACCCCCTATGGCTACACCTTC
CDR3aa: CASSEAGSTPYGYTF

d_gene: NA
j_gene: TRBJ1-2
v_gene: TRBV11-2
abundance: few
CDR3nt: TGTGCCAGCAGCTTAGGGCGGGGTACAATCTATGGCTACACCTTC
CDR3aa: CASSLGRGTIYGYTF

d_gene: NA
j_gene: TRBJ1-2
v_gene: TRBV28
abundance: NA
CDR3nt: TGTGCCAGCAGTTTCGTAGTATCTCATGGCTACACCTTC
CDR3aa: CASSFVVSHGYTF

d_gene: TRBD1
j_gene: TRBJ2-5
v_gene: TRBV10-3
abundance: NA
CDR3nt: TGTGCCATCTCTCGGGACAGGGGGCAAGGGACCCAGTACTTC
CDR3aa: CAISRDRGQGTQYF

d_gene: NA
j_gene: TRBJ1-1
v_gene: TRBV7-9
abundance: NA
CDR3nt: TGTGCCAGCAGCCCACTTGGGACGGTAGGGACTGAAGCTTTCTTT
CDR3aa: CASSPLGTVGTEAFF

d_gene: TRBD1
j_gene: TRBJ1-2
v_gene: TRBV6-5
abundance: NA
CDR3nt: TGTGCCAGCAGTTTGGGACAGGGGGACTATGGCTACACCTTC
CDR3aa: CASSLGQGDYGYTF

d_gene: NA
j_gene: TRBJ2-7
v_gene: TRBV2
abundance: NA
CDR3nt: TGTGCCAGCAGCGTAACAGGGACCTACGAGCAGTACTTC
CDR3aa: CASSVTGTYEQYF

d_gene: NA
j_gene: TRBJ1-4
v_gene: TRBV30
abundance: NA
CDR3nt: TGTGCCTGGAGTGTACAGAGGGGCCGTAATGAAAAACTGTTTTTT
CDR3aa: CAWSVQRGRNEKLFF

d_gene: NA
j_gene: TRBJ1-2
v_gene: TRBV12-3/TRBV12-4
abundance: NA
CDR3nt: TGTGCCAGCAGTCCCAGGGCTTCAGGCTACACCTTC
CDR3aa: CASSPRASGYTF

d_gene: NA
j_gene: TRBJ2-1
v_gene: TRBV12-3/TRBV12-4
abundance: NA
CDR3nt: TGTGCCAGCAGTTTAAGCAGGGCCAGTGAGCAGTTCTTC
CDR3aa: CASSLSRASEQFF

d_gene: NA
j_gene: TRBJ1-1
v_gene: TRBV7-9
abundance: NA
CDR3nt: TGTGCCAGCAGCTTATTTTTAACTGAAGCTTTCTTT
CDR3aa: CASSLFLTEAFF

d_gene: NA
j_gene: TRBJ2-6
v_gene: TRBV19
abundance: NA
CDR3nt: TGTGCCAGTAGTAGGCAGGGGGGATCTGGGGCCAACGTCCTGACTTTC
CDR3aa: CASSRQGGSGANVLTF

d_gene: NA
j_gene: TRBJ2-2
v_gene: TRBV10-3
abundance: NA
CDR3nt: TGTGCCGGGCTCACAAACACCGGGGAGCTGTTTTTT
CDR3aa: CAGLTNTGELFF

d_gene: TRBD1
j_gene: TRBJ1-2
v_gene: TRBV14
abundance: NA
CDR3nt: TGTGCCAGCAGCCGGGAGGGGACAGGGGGCGCAGATGGCTACACCTTC
CDR3aa: CASSREGTGGADGYTF

d_gene: TRBD2
j_gene: TRBJ2-2
v_gene: TRBV6-4
abundance: NA
CDR3nt: TGTGCCAGCAGTGAGTTCAGCGGGAAGTCCGGGGAGCTGTTTTTT
CDR3aa: CASSEFSGKSGELFF

d_gene: NA
j_gene: TRBJ2-7
v_gene: TRBV6-5
abundance: NA
CDR3nt: TGTGCCAGCAGCCCCACAGATTTTTACGAGCAGTACTTC
CDR3aa: CASSPTDFYEQYF

d_gene: TRBD1
j_gene: TRBJ1-1
v_gene: TRBV2
abundance: few
CDR3nt: TGTGCCAGCAGTGACCAGGGGGACACTGAAGCTTTCTTT
CDR3aa: CASSDQGDTEAFF

d_gene: NA
j_gene: TRBJ1-1
v_gene: TRBV5-1
abundance: NA
CDR3nt: TGCGCCAGCAGCTTGGGAGACGTCACTGAAGCTTTCTTT
CDR3aa: CASSLGDVTEAFF

d_gene: NA
j_gene: TRBJ2-7
v_gene: TRBV2
abundance: NA
CDR3nt: TGTGCCAGCAGTGAAACGAGTTCTAGCCGCGAGCAGTACTTC
CDR3aa: CASSETSSSREQYF

d_gene: TRBD2
j_gene: TRBJ2-1
v_gene: TRBV10-1
abundance: NA
CDR3nt: TGCGCCAGCAGTTTTAGCGGGAGGTACAATGAGCAGTTCTTC
CDR3aa: CASSFSGRYNEQFF

d_gene: TRBD1
j_gene: TRBJ1-1
v_gene: TRBV2
abundance: NA
CDR3nt: TGTGCCAGCTGGCTGGGCCAGGGGGCGATGACTGAAGCTTTCTTT
CDR3aa: CASWLGQGAMTEAFF

d_gene: NA
j_gene: TRBJ1-1
v_gene: TRBV5-1
abundance: once
CDR3nt: TGCGCCAGCAGCTTGGTCCATGGGAACACTGAAGCTTTCTTT
CDR3aa: CASSLVHGNTEAFF

d_gene: NA
j_gene: TRBJ1-2
v_gene: TRBV28
abundance: NA
CDR3nt: TGTGCCAGCAGTTTGGGGGGCCCAAGGGGCTATGGCTACACCTTC
CDR3aa: CASSLGGPRGYGYTF

d_gene: NA
j_gene: TRBJ2-7
v_gene: TRBV7-8
abundance: NA
CDR3nt: TGTGCCAGCAGCTTAACGGCGGGGGCCTACTGGGGGAGACGTCCCGAGCAGTACTTC
CDR3aa: CASSLTAGAYWGRRPEQYF

d_gene: NA
j_gene: TRBJ1-2
v_gene: TRBV7-9
abundance: once
CDR3nt: TGTGCCAGCAGCTTAGCGCTGAGCAGGATCGTCTATGGCTACACCTTC
CDR3aa: CASSLALSRIVYGYTF

d_gene: NA
j_gene: TRBJ1-1
v_gene: TRBV30
abundance: few
CDR3nt: TGTGCCTGGATCCGGGACTTCTATAACACTGAAGCTTTCTTT
CDR3aa: CAWIRDFYNTEAFF

d_gene: TRBD1
j_gene: TRBJ2-7
v_gene: TRBV5-6
abundance: NA
CDR3nt: TGTGCCAGCAGCAAGAGACAGGGACGGGGTGAGCAGTACTTC
CDR3aa: CASSKRQGRGEQYF

d_gene: TRBD2
j_gene: TRBJ2-7
v_gene: TRBV27
abundance: NA
CDR3nt: TGTGCCAGCAGTCTAGCGGGAGGGACCTACGAGCAGTACTTC
CDR3aa: CASSLAGGTYEQYF

d_gene: TRBD1
j_gene: TRBJ1-6
v_gene: TRBV2
abundance: NA
CDR3nt: TGTGCCAGCAGTGAATGGGACAGCAATTCACCCCTCCACTTT
CDR3aa: CASSEWDSNSPLHF

d_gene: NA
j_gene: TRBJ2-2
v_gene: TRBV7-9
abundance: NA
CDR3nt: TGTGCCAGCAGCTTGCGGATCACCGGGGAGCTGTTTTTT
CDR3aa: CASSLRITGELFF

d_gene: TRBD1
j_gene: TRBJ1-2
v_gene: TRBV3-1/TRBV3-2
abundance: once
CDR3nt: TGTGCCAGCAGCCAAGGGGGACAGGGGAACTATGGCTACACCTTC
CDR3aa: CASSQGGQGNYGYTF